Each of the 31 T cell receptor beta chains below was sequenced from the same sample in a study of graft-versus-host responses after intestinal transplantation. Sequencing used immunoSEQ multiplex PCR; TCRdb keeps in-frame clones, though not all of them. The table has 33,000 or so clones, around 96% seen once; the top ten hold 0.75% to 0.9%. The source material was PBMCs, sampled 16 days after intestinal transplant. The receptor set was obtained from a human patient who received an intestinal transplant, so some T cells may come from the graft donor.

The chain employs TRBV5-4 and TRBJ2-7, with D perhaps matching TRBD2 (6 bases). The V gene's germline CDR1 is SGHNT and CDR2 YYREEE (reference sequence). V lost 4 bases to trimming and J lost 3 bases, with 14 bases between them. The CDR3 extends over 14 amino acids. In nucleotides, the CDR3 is TGTGCCAGCAGCACGGGACTGCGAGACTACGAGCAGTACTTC. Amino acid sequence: CASSTGLRDYEQYF.

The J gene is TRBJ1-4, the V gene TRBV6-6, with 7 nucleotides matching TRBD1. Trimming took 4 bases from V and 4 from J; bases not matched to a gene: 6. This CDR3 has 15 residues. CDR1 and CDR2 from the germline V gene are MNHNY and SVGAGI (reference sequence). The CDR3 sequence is CASSSQGDLNEKLFF. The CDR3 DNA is TGTGCCAGCAGTTCCCAGGGGGACCTTAATGAAAAACTGTTTTTT.

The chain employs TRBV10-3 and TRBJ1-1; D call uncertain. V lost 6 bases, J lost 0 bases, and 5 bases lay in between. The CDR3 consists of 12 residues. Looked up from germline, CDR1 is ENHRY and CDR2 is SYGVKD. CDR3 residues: CAIRQVNTEAFF. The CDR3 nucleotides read TGTGCCATCAGGCAGGTGAACACTGAAGCTTTCTTT.

As DNA, the CDR3 is TGTGCCAGCTCACCGAGGACCCTGGCGGATACGCAGTATTTT. This sequence encodes CASSPRTLADTQYF. V gene TRBV18 combines with J gene TRBJ2-3; no firm D call. Trimming shortened V by 3 bases and J by 6 bases, and 13 bases separated the two germline ends. Germline V gives CDR1 KGHSH, CDR2 LQKENI. The CDR3 consists of 14 residues.

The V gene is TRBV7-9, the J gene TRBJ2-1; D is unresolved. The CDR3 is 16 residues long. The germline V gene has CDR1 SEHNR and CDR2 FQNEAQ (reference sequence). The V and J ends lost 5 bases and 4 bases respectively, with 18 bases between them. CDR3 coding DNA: TGTGCCAGCAGCGCCGACTTCCCGGTGGGTTACAATGAGCAGTTCTTC. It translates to CASSADFPVGYNEQFF.

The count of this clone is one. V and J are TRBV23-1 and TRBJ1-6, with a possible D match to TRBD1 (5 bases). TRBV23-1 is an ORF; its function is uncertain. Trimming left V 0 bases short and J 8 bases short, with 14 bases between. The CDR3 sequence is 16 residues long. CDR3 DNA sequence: TGCGCCAGCAGTCAATCTTGGGGCTATCGGGATTCACCCCTCCACTTT. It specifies CASSQSWGYRDSPLHF.

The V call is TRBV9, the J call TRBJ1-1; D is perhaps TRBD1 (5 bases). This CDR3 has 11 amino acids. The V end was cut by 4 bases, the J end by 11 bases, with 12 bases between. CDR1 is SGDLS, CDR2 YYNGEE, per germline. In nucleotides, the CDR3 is TGTGCCAGCAGCTCAGGGTACGGGGCTTTCTTT. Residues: CASSSGYGAFF.

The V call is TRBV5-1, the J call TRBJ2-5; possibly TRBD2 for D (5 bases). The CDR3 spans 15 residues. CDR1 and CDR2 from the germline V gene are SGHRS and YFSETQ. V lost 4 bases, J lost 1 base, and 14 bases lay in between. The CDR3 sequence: CASSVLEALQETQYF. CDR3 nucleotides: TGCGCCAGCAGCGTTTTGGAGGCACTCCAAGAGACCCAGTACTTC.

CDR3 in amino acids: CSVELGGYGYTF. As DNA, the CDR3 is TGCAGCGTGGAGCTAGGTGGCTATGGCTACACCTTC. J is TRBJ1-2 and V is TRBV29-1; no clear D gene. This CDR3 contains 12 residues. Looked up from germline, CDR1 is SQVTM and CDR2 is ANQGSEA. V gave up 6 bases and J gave up 4 bases, with 12 bases separating them.

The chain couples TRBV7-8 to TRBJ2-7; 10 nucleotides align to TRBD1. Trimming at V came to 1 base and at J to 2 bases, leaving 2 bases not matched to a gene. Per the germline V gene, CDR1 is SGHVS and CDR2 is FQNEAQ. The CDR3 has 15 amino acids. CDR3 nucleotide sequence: TGTGCCAGCAGCTTAGTCGGGACAGGGGCCTACGAGCAGTACTTC. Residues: CASSLVGTGAYEQYF.

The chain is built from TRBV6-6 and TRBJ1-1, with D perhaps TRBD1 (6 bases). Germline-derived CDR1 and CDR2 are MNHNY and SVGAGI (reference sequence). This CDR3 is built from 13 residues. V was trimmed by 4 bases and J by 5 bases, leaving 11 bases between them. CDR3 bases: TGTGCCAGCAGTTTCCAGGGGAGGACTGAAGCTTTCTTT. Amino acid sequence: CASSFQGRTEAFF.

The CDR3 DNA reads TGTGCCAGCAGTCGTACAGGGGGCCCTGGGAACACTGAAGCTTTCTTT. It is translated as CASSRTGGPGNTEAFF. The chain carries TRBV28 and TRBJ1-1; 9 bases line up with TRBD1. Germline CDR1 is MDHEN and CDR2 is SYDVKM. V shed 5 bases and J 1 base; nucleotides not matched to a gene: 8. The CDR3 totals 16 residues.

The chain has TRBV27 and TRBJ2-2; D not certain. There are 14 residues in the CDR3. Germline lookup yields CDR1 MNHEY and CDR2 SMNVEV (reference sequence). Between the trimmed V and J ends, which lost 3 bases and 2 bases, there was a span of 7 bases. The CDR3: CASSFWENTGELFF. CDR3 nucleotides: TGTGCCAGCAGTTTTTGGGAAAACACCGGGGAGCTGTTTTTT.

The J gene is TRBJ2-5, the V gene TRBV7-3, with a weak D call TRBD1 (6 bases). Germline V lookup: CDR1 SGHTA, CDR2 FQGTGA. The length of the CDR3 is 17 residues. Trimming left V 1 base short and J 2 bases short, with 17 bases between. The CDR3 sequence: CASSLSGGQPFQETQYF. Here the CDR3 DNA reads TGTGCCAGCAGCTTAAGCGGCGGACAGCCTTTTCAAGAGACCCAGTACTTC.

CDR3 region: CASSYSGGEFF. CDR3 coding DNA: TGTGCCAGCAGTTATAGCGGAGGGGAGTTCTTC. This chain links TRBV7-9 with TRBJ2-1; maybe TRBD2 (6 bases). CDR3 length: 11 residues. From germline, CDR1 is SEHNR and CDR2 FQNEAQ (reference sequence). The V end lost 6 bases, the J end lost 14 bases, and 14 bases lay between the germline ends.

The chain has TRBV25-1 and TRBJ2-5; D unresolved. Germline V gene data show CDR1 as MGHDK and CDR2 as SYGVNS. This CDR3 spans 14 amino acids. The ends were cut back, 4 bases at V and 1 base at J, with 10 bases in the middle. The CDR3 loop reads CASSADGPQETQYF. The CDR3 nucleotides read TGTGCCAGCAGTGCTGACGGGCCCCAAGAGACCCAGTACTTC. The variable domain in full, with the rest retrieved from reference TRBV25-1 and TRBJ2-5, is EADIYQTPRYLVIGTGKKITLECSQTMGHDKMYWYQQDPGMELHLIHYSYGVNSTEKGDLSSESTVSRIRTEHFPLTLESARPSHTSQYLCASSADGPQETQYFGPGTRLLVL.

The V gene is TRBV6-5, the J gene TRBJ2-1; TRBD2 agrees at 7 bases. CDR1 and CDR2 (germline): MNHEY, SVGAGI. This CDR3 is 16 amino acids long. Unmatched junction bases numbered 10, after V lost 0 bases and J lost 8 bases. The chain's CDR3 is CASSYSRREISYEQFF. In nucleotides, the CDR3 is TGTGCCAGCAGTTACTCCCGGCGGGAGATCAGCTATGAGCAGTTCTTC.

The CDR3 region is CASSLTGGAGDEETQYF. Here the CDR3 DNA reads TGTGCCAGCAGCTTAACCGGGGGAGCGGGAGATGAAGAGACCCAGTACTTC. V gene TRBV7-3 combines with J gene TRBJ2-5; 8 bases fit TRBD2. CDR1 is SGHTA, CDR2 FQGTGA, per germline. The V segment lost 0 bases and the J segment 3 bases; nucleotides outside the gene matches: 9. The CDR3 has 17 residues.

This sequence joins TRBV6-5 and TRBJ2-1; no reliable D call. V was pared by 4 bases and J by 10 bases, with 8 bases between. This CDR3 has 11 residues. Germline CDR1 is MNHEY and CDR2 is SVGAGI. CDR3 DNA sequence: TGTGCCAGCAGTTTCGGGCAGGAGCAGTTCTTC. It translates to CASSFGQEQFF.

CDR3 sequence (DNA): TGTGCCAGCAGCCAAGGGATGGATGGCGAGCAGTACTTC. It yields the protein CASSQGMDGEQYF. The J gene is TRBJ2-7, the V gene TRBV4-2, with unresolved D. The CDR3 loop spans 13 amino acids. V was cut by 1 base and J by 6 bases, with 10 bases left in between. CDR1 LGHNA and CDR2 YNFKEQ come from the germline V gene.

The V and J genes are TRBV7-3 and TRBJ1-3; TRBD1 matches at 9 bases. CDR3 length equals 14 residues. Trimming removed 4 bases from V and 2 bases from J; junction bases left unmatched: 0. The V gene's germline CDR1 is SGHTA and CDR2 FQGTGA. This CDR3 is CASSWTGAGNTIYF. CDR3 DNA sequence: TGTGCCAGCAGCTGGACAGGGGCTGGAAACACCATATATTTT.

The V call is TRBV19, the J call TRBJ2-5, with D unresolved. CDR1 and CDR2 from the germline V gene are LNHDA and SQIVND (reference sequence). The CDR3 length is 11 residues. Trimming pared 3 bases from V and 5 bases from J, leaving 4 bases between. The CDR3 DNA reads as TGTGCCAGTAGTATGAGTGAGACCCAGTACTTC. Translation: CASSMSETQYF. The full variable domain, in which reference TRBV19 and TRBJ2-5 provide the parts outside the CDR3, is DGGITQSPKYLFRKEGQNVTLSCEQNLNHDAMYWYRQDPGQGLRLIYYSQIVNDFQKGDIAEGYSVSREKKESFPLTVTSAQKNPTAFYLCASSMSETQYFGPGTRLLVL.

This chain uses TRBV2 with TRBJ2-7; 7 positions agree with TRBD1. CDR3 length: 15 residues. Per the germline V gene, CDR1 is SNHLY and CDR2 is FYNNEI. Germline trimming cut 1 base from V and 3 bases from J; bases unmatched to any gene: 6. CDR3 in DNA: TGTGCCAGCAGTGAAGAGGGGGCTGCCTACTACGAGCAGTACTTC. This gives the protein CASSEEGAAYYEQYF.

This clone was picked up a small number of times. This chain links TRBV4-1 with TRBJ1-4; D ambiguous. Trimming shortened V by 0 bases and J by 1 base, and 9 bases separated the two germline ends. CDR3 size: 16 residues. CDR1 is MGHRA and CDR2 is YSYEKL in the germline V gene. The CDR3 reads CASSQEAGGTNEKLFF. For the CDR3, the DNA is TGCGCCAGCAGCCAAGAGGCAGGCGGAACTAATGAAAAACTGTTTTTT.

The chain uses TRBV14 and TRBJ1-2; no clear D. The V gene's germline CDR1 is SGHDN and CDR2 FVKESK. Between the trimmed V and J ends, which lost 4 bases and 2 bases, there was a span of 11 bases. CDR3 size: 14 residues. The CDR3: CASSPVDVNYGYTF. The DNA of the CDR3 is TGTGCCAGCAGCCCCGTGGACGTAAACTATGGCTACACCTTC. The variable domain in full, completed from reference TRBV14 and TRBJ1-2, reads EAGVTQFPSHSVIEKGQTVTLRCDPISGHDNLYWYRRVMGKEIKFLLHFVKESKQDESGMPNNRFLAERTGGTYSTLKVQPAELEDSGVYFCASSPVDVNYGYTFGSGTRLTVV.

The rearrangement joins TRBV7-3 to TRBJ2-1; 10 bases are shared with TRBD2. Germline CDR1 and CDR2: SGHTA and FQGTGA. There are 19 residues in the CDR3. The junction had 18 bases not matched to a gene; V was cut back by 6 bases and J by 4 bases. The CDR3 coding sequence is TGTGCCAGCAGTCCGCGAGGAGGGCTACTAGCGGGGTTTTACAATGAGCAGTTCTTC. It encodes CASSPRGGLLAGFYNEQFF. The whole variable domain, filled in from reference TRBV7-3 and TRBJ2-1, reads GAGVSQTPSNKVTEKGKYVELRCDPISGHTALYWYRQSLGQGPEFLIYFQGTGAADDSGLPNDRFFAVRPEGSVSTLKIQRTERGDSAVYLCASSPRGGLLAGFYNEQFFGPGTRLTVL.

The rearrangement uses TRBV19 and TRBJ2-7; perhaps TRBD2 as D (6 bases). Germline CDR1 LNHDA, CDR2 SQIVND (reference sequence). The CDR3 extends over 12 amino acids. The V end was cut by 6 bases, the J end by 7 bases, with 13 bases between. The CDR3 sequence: CASREGGGEQYF. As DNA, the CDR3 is TGTGCCAGTAGGGAGGGAGGCGGGGAGCAGTACTTC.

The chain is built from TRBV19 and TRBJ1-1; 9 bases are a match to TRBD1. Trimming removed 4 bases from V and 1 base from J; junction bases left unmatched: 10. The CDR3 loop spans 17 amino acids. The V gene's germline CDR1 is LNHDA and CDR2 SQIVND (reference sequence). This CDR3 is CASSTGTGRFGNTEAFF. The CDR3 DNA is TGTGCCAGTAGTACCGGGACAGGGAGATTTGGGAACACTGAAGCTTTCTTT.

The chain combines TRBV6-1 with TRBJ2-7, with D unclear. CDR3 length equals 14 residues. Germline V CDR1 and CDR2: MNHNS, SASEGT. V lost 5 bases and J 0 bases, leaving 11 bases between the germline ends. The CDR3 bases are TGTGCCAGCAGTTCCAACAGTTTCTCCTACGAGCAGTACTTC. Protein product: CASSSNSFSYEQYF.

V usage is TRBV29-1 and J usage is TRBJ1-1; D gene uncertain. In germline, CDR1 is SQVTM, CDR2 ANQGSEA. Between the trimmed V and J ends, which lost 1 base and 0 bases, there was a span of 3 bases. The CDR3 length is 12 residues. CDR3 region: CSVEGLNTEAFF. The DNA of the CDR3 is TGCAGCGTTGAAGGGCTGAACACTGAAGCTTTCTTT.

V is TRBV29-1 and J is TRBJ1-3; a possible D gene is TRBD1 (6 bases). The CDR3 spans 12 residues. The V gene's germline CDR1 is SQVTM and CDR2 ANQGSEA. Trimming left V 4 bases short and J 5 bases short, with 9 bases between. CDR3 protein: CSVGGGRNTIYF. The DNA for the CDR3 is TGCAGCGTTGGAGGGGGAAGAAACACCATATATTTT.